This T cell receptor (beta chain) was found in a study of blood T cell repertoires in COVID-19. Generated by immunoSEQ multiplex PCR, the TCRdb table keeps only in-frame clones and is missing some. The sample shows about 180,000 clones, 75% to 90% of them seen only once. Germline V gene lookup returns CDR1 SGHVS and CDR2 FNYEAQ. There are 18 residues in the CDR3. V lost 1 base, J lost 4 bases, and 8 bases stayed unmatched. Recovered status applied to Cohort 3 donors who had two consecutive negative PCRs. It also applied to those with clearance or with symptom resolution. The chain is built from TRBV7-6 and TRBJ2-2; 11 nucleotides line up with TRBD2. Specimen: PBMCs or T cells enriched from blood (not recorded which). The receptor's source is a middle-aged man who had recovered from COVID-19. The CDR3 DNA is TGTGCCAGCAGCTTAGATCCTAGCGGGAGGTCGCGCACCGGGGAGCTGTTTTTT. This translates into CASSLDPSGRSRTGELFF. The entire variable domain, with the rest obtained from reference TRBV7-6 and TRBJ2-2, is as follows: GAGVSQSPRYKVTKRGQDVALRCDPISGHVSLYWYRQALGQGPEFLTYFNYEAQQDKSGLPNDRFSAERPEGSISTLTIQRTEQRDSAMYRCASSLDPSGRSRTGELFFGEGSRLTVL.